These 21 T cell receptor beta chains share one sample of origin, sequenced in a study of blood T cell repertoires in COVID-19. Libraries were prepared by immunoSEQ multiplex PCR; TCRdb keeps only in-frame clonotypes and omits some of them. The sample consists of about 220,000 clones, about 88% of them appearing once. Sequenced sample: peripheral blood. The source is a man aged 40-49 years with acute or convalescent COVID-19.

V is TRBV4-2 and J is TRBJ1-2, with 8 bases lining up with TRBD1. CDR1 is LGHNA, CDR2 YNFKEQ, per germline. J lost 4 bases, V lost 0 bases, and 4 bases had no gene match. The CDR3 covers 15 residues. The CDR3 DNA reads TGTGCCAGCAGCCAAGAAGGGACAGGCCTCTATGGCTACACCTTC. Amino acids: CASSQEGTGLYGYTF.

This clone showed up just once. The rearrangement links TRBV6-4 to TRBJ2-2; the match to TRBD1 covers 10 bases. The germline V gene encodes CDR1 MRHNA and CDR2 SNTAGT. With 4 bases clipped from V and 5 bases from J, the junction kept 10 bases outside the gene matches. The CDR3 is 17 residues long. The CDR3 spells CASSANPGQGVTGELFF. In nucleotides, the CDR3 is TGTGCCAGCAGTGCCAACCCCGGACAGGGGGTAACCGGGGAGCTGTTTTTT.

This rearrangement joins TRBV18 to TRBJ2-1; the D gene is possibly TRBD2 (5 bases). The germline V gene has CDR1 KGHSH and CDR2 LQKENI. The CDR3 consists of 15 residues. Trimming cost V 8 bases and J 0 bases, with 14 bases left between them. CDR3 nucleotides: TGTGCCAGCACTCCCGGGGTTTTCTCCTACAATGAGCAGTTCTTC. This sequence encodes CASTPGVFSYNEQFF.

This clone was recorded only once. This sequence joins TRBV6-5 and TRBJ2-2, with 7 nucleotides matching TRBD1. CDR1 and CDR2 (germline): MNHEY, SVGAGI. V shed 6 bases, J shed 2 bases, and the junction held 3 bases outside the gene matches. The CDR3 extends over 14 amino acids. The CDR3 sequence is CASRGTVNTGELFF. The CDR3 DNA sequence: TGTGCCAGCAGAGGGACAGTTAACACCGGGGAGCTGTTTTTT.

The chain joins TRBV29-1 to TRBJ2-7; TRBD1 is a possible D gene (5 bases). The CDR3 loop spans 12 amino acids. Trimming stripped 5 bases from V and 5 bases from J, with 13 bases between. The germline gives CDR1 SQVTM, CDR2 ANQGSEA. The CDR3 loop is CSVNRQGHEQYF. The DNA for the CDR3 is TGCAGCGTTAACCGTCAGGGTCACGAGCAGTACTTC.

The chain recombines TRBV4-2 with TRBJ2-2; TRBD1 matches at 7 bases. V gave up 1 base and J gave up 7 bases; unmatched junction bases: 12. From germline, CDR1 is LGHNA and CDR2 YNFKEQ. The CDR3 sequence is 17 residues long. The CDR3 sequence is CASSQGETGHEVGELFF. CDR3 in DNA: TGTGCCAGCAGCCAAGGTGAGACAGGGCACGAGGTCGGGGAGCTGTTTTTT.

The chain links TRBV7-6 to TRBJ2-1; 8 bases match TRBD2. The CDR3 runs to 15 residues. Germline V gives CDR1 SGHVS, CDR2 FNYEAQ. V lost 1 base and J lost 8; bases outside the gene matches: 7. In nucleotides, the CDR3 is TGTGCCAGCAGCTTAGATCAGCCGGGGGGGTATGAGCAGTTCTTC. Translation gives CASSLDQPGGYEQFF.

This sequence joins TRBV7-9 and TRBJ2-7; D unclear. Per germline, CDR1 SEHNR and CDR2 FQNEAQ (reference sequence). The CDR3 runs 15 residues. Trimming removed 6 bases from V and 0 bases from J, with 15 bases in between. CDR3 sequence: CASRPEMTSSYEQYF. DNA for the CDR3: TGTGCCAGCAGACCGGAGATGACGAGCTCCTACGAGCAGTACTTC. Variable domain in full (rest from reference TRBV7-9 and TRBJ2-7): DTGVSQNPRHKITKRGQNVTFRCDPISEHNRLYWYRQTLGQGPEFLTYFQNEAQLEKSRLLSDRFSAERPKGSFSTLEIQRTEQGDSAMYLCASRPEMTSSYEQYFGPGTRLTVT.

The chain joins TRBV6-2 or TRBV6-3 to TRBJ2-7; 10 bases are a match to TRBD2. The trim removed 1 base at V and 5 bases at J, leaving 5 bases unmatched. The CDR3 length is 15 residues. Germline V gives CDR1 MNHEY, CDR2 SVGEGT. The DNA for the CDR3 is TGTGCCAGCAGTTACTTTCTAGCGGGAGTCAACGAGCAGTACTTC. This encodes CASSYFLAGVNEQYF.

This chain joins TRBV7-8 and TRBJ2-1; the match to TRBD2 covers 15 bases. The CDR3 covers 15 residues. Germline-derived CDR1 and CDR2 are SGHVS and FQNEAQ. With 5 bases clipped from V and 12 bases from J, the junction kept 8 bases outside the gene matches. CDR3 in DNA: TGTGCCAGCAGCCGGACTAGCGGGGGGGCCCGTAGGCAGTTCTTC. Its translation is CASSRTSGGARRQFF. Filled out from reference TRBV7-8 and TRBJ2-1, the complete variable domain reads GAGVSQSPRYKVAKRGQDVALRCDPISGHVSLFWYQQALGQGPEFLTYFQNEAQLDKSGLPSDRFFAERPEGSVSTLKIQRTQQEDSAVYLCASSRTSGGARRQFFGPGTRLTVL.

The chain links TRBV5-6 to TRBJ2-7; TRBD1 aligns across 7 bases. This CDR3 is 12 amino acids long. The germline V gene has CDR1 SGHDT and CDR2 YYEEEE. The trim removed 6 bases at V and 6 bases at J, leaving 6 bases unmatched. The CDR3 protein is CASTDRASEQYF. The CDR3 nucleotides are TGTGCCAGCACAGACAGGGCCTCCGAGCAGTACTTC.

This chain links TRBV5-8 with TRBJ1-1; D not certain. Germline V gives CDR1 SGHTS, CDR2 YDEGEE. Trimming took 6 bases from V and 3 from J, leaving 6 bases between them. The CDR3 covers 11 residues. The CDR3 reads CASTRYTEAFF. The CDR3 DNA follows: TGTGCCAGCACTAGGTACACTGAAGCTTTCTTT.

CDR3 loop: CASSSGTYSYNEQFF. The CDR3 DNA follows: TGTGCCAGCAGCTCCGGGACATACTCCTACAATGAGCAGTTCTTC. The chain links TRBV5-5 to TRBJ2-1; D is possibly TRBD1 (6 bases). The CDR3 loop spans 15 amino acids. Germline lookup yields CDR1 SGHKS and CDR2 YYEKEE (reference sequence). V lost 3 bases and J lost 0, with 10 bases in between.

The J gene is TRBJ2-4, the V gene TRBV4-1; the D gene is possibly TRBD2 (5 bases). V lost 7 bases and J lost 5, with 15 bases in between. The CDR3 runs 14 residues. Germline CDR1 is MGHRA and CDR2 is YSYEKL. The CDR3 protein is CASTLSWTENIQYF. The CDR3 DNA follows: TGCGCCAGCACCCTTTCCTGGACTGAAAACATTCAGTACTTC.

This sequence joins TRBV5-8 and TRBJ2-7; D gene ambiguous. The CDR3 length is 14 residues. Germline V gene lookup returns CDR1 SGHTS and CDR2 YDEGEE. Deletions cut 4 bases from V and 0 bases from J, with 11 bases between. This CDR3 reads CASSRAYSSYEQYF. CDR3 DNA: TGTGCCAGCAGCCGAGCCTATAGCTCCTACGAGCAGTACTTC. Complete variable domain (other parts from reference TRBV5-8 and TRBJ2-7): EAGVTQSPTHLIKTRGQQATLRCSPISGHTSVYWYQQALGLGLQFLLWYDEGEERNRGNFPPRFSGRQFPNYSSELNVNALELEDSALYLCASSRAYSSYEQYFGPGTRLTVT.

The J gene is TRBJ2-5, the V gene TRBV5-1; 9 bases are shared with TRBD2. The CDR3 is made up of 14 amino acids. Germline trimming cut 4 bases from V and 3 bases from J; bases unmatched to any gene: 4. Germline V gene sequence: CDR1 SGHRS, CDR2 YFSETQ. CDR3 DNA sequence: TGCGCCAGCAGCCCGACTAGCGGTGAAGAGACCCAGTACTTC. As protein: CASSPTSGEETQYF.

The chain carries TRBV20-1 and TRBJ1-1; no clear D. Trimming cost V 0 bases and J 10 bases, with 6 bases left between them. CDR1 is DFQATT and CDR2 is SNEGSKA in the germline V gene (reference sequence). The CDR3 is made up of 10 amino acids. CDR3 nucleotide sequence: TGCAGTGCTAGAGATATTTTAGCTTTCTTT. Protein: CSARDILAFF.

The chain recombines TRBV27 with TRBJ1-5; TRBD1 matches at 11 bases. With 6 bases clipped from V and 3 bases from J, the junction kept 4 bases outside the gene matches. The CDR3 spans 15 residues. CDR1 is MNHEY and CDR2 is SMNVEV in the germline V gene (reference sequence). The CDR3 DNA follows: TGTGCCAGCAGGGACAGGGGGCTTGTCAATCAGCCCCAGCATTTT. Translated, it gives CASRDRGLVNQPQHF.

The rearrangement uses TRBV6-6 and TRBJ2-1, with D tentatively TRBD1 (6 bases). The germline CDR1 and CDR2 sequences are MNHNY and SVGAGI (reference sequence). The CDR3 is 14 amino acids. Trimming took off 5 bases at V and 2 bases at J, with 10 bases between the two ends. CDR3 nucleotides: TGTGCCAGCAGTGCAGGGGACGCCTACAATGAGCAGTTCTTC. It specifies CASSAGDAYNEQFF.

The CDR3 is CASSGRQGQLPIAKNIQYF. The CDR3 DNA follows: TGTGCCAGCAGTGGCCGACAGGGGCAACTTCCTATAGCCAAAAACATTCAGTACTTC. The V and J genes are TRBV28 and TRBJ2-4; TRBD1 matches at 8 bases. Germline assignment: CDR1 MDHEN and CDR2 SYDVKM. The CDR3 is 19 amino acids. Trimming took 5 bases from V and 0 from J; bases not matched to a gene: 15. Using reference TRBV28 and TRBJ2-4 for the parts outside the CDR3, the full variable domain is DVKVTQSSRYLVKRTGEKVFLECVQDMDHENMFWYRQDPGLGLRLIYFSYDVKMKEKGDIPEGYSVSREKKERFSLILESASTNQTSMYLCASSGRQGQLPIAKNIQYFGAGTRLSVL.

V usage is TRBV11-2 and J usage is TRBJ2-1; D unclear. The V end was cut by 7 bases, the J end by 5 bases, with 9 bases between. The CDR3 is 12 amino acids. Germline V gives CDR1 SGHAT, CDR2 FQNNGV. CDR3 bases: TGTGCCAGCAAGCAAACTGACAATGAGCAGTTCTTC. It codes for CASKQTDNEQFF.